This T cell receptor beta chain was obtained from a study of cytomegalovirus exposure and HLA in healthy donors. About the research overall: In an earlier analysis, around 100 million unique TCR beta sequences were found from 150 million to 200 million T cells. Broader study findings: Most CMV-associated TCR beta chains appeared HLA-restricted in a later analysis. While the bulk of TCR sequences proved rare, some public TCRs turned up in many donors.

Germline CDR1 is SGHAT and CDR2 is FQNNGV. The V gene lost 5 bases and the J gene lost 3 bases, with 23 bases spanning the gap. The CDR3 has 17 residues. Primers included in the PCR were 60 Vbeta and 13 Jbeta primers. Clones were sequenced by immunoSEQ multiplex PCR, and TCRdb holds only the in-frame ones, with some missing. Of about 170,000 clones in the sample, 75% to 85% were seen once. About this clone itself: Its antigen is currently unknown.

V gene TRBV11-2 combines with J gene TRBJ2-7, with a weak D call TRBD1 (6 bases). Sequenced input: PBMCs. This receptor was obtained from a woman in her forties or fifties in good health and CMV-seropositive. CDR3 region: CASSLTSTGPTVYEQYF. The CDR3 nucleotides are TGTGCCAGCAGCCTTACCTCGACAGGCCCTACCGTCTACGAGCAGTACTTC.